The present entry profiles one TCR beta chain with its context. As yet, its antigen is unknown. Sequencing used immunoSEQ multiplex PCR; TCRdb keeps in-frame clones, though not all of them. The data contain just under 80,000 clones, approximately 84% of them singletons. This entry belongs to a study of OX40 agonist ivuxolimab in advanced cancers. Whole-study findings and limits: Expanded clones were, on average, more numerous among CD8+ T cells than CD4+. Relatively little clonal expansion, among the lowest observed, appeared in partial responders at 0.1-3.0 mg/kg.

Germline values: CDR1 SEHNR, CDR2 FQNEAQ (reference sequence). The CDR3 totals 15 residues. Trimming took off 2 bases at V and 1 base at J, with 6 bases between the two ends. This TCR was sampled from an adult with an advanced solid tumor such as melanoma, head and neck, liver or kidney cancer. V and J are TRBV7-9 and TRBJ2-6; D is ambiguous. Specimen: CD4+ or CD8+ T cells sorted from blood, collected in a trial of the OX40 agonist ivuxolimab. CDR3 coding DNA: TGTGCCAGCAGCTTATCCGAGTCTGGGGCCAACGTCCTGACTTTC. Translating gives CASSLSESGANVLTF.